This T cell receptor beta chain was sequenced for a study of CDR3 diversity in severe acne. MiXCR was run by TCRdb on the PCR reads, yielding one entry per CDR3 protein. The sample gives approximately 77,000 distinct CDR3 sequences, around 47% of which show up once; around a tenth is in the top ten. CDR3 length: 14 residues. CDR1 SGHVS and CDR2 FQNEAQ come from the germline V gene. Between the trimmed V and J ends, which lost 4 bases and 2 bases, there was a span of 11 bases. Sequencing was carried out using blood. The sequence was collected from a male donor with severe acne vulgaris. V and J are TRBV7-8 and TRBJ2-5; TRBD2 might be the D (7 bases). CDR3 bases: TGTGCCAGCAGCTGGGGGGGCGGGCAAGAGACCCAGTACTTC. It specifies CASSWGGGQETQYF.